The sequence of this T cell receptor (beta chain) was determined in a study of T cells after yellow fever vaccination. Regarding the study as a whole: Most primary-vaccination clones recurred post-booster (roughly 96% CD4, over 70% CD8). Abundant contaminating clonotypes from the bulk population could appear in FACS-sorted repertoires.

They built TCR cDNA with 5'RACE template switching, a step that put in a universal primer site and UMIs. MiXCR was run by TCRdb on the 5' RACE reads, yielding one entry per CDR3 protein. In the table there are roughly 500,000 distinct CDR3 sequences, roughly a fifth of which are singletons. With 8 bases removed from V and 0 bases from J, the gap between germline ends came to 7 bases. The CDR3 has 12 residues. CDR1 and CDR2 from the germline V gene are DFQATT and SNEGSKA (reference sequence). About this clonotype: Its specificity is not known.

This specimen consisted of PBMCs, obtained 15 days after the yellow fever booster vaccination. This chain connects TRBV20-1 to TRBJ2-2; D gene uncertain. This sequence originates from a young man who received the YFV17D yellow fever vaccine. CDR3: CSRSSNTGELFF. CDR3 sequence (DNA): TGCAGTAGGAGTTCGAACACCGGGGAGCTGTTTTTT.